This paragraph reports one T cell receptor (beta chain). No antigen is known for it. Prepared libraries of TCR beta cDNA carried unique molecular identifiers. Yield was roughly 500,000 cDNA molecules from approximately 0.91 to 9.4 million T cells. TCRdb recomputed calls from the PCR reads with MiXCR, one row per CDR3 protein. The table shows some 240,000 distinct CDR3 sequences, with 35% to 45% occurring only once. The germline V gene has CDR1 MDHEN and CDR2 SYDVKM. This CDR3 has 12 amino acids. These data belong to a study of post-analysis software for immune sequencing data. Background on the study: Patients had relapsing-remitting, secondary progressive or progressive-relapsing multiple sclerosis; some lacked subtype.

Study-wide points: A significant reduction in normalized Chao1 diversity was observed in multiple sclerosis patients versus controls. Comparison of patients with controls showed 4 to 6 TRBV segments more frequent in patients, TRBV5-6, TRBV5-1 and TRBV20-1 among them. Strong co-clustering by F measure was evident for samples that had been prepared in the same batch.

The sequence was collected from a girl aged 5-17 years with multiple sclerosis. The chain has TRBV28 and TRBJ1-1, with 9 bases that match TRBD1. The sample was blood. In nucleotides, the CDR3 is TGTCTGTCGGGACAGGGGAACACTGAAGCTTTCTTT. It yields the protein CLSGQGNTEAFF.